This TCR beta chain came from a study of CD8 T cells in Susac syndrome. V was clipped by 1 base and J by 2 bases, with 18 bases between them. The CDR3 is 17 residues long. RNA totalling roughly 0.45 to 1 ug underwent reverse transcription with random hexamers. Amplification of TCR beta CDR3 spanned 54 Vbeta and 13 Jbeta via immunoSEQ multiplex PCR. TCRdb ran MiXCR on the immunoSEQ multiplex PCR reads and lists one entry per CDR3 protein. The table records 120,000 or so distinct CDR3 sequences, roughly 94% of them present only once. The study sequenced TCR beta in blood CD8+ and CD4+ T cells. The chain is built from TRBV23-1 and TRBJ2-7, with a weak D call TRBD1 (6 bases). TRBV23-1 is noted as an ORF with a role that remains uncertain. The TCR was taken from a human donor with multiple sclerosis. Material: CD4+ T cells from PBMCs. CDR3 region: CASSQLKGTFGAYEQYF. In DNA, the CDR3 is TGCGCCAGCAGTCAATTAAAAGGGACATTCGGGGCCTACGAGCAGTACTTC.